The sequence of this T cell receptor beta chain was determined in a study of blood T cell repertoires in COVID-19. Across the study: Spain, Italy and the United States supplied samples that represented acute and convalescent COVID-19.

In the original processing: Amplification of reference gene primers provided the estimated nucleated cell counts. Only in-frame clones appear in the TCRdb table, and some are missing; sequencing was by immunoSEQ multiplex PCR. V and J calls plus clone size are reproduced from that table; the DNA served to infer D and trimming. The sample yields roughly 150,000 clones, 75% to 90% seen once. The source material was peripheral blood. The clonotype comes from a woman in her seventies with acute or convalescent COVID-19.

The CDR3 here is CATNNRASTGELFF. Here the CDR3 DNA reads TGTGCCACCAACAACAGGGCTTCCACCGGGGAGCTGTTTTTT. This rearrangement joins TRBV19 to TRBJ2-2, with D maybe TRBD1 (6 bases). The length of the CDR3 is 14 residues. CDR1 and CDR2 (germline): LNHDA, SQIVND (reference sequence). V was trimmed by 10 bases and J by 4 bases, leaving 16 bases between them. Complete variable domain (other parts from reference TRBV19 and TRBJ2-2): DGGITQSPKYLFRKEGQNVTLSCEQNLNHDAMYWYRQDPGQGLRLIYYSQIVNDFQKGDIAEGYSVSREKKESFPLTVTSAQKNPTAFYLCATNNRASTGELFFGEGSRLTVL.